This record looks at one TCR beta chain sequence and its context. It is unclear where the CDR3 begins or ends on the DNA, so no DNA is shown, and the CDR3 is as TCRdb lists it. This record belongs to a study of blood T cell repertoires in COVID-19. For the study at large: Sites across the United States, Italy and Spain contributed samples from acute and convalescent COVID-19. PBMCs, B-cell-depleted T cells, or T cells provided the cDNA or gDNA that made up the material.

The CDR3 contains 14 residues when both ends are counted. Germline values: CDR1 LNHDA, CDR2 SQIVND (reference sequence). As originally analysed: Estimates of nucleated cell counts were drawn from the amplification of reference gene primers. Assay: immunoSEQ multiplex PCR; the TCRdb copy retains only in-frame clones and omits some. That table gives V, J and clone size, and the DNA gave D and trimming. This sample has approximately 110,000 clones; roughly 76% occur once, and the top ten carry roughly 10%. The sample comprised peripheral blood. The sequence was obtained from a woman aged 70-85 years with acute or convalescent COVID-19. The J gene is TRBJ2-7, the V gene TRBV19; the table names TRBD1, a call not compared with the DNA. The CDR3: CASSSGTGRGEQYF.